The entry below gives a single T cell receptor (beta chain) sequence along with its context. Either two negative PCRs, clearance, or symptom resolution qualified Cohort 3 donors as recovered. V lost 0 bases and J 0 bases, leaving 6 bases between the germline ends. Germline loops: CDR1 MNHEY, CDR2 SVGAGI. The CDR3 consists of 15 residues. Original data processing: Amplification of reference gene primers provided the estimated nucleated cell counts. Sequencing was performed with immunoSEQ multiplex PCR; in TCRdb, only in-frame clones are kept and a portion is missing. That table is the source of V, J and clone size, and D and trimming were worked out from the DNA. In the table there are 300,000 or so clones, approximately 84% of which are singletons. These data come from a study of blood T cell repertoires in COVID-19. Study as a whole: Some COVID-19 samples were acute and others convalescent; all came from the United States, Italy and Spain. PBMCs, B-cell-depleted T cells, or T cells provided the cDNA or gDNA that made up the material.

J is TRBJ1-3 and V is TRBV6-5; no definite D call. The sequence was obtained from a woman younger than 30 who had recovered from COVID-19. The sequencing sample was made of PBMCs or T cells enriched from blood (not recorded which). CDR3 bases: TGTGCCAGCAGTTACTCGGTCAGCTCTGGAAACACCATATATTTT. Translation gives CASSYSVSSGNTIYF.